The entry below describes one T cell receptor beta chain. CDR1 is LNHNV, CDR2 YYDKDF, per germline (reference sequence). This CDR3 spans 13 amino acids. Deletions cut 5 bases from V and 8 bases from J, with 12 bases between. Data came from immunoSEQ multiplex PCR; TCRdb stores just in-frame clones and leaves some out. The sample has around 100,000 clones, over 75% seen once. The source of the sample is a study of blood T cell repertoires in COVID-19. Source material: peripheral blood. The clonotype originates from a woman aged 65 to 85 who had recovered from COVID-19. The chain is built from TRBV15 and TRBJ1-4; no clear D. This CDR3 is CATSLASREKLFF. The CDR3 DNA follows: TGTGCCACCAGCTTGGCAAGTCGAGAAAAACTGTTTTTT.